The 28 T cell receptor beta chains given below trace back to one sample, sequenced in a study of blood T cell repertoires in COVID-19. Sequencing used immunoSEQ multiplex PCR; TCRdb keeps in-frame clones, though not all of them. The sample holds about 160,000 clones, roughly four fifths seen once. Sequencing was done on a sample of peripheral blood. The receptor source for this set is a woman of 80 years or more with acute or convalescent COVID-19.

The chain's CDR3 is CASSHAQGSGNTIYF. As DNA, the CDR3 is TGTGCCAGCAGTCATGCCCAGGGCTCTGGAAACACCATATATTTT. The chain recombines TRBV7-9 with TRBJ1-3; D might be TRBD1 (5 bases). V lost 6 bases to trimming and J lost 0 bases, with 12 bases between them. This CDR3 spans 15 amino acids. The germline CDR1 and CDR2 sequences are SEHNR and FQNEAQ (reference sequence). Using reference TRBV7-9 and TRBJ1-3 for the parts outside the CDR3, the full variable domain is DTGVSQNPRHKITKRGQNVTFRCDPISEHNRLYWYRQTLGQGPEFLTYFQNEAQLEKSRLLSDRFSAERPKGSFSTLEIQRTEQGDSAMYLCASSHAQGSGNTIYFGEGSWLTVV.

V is TRBV29-1 and J is TRBJ1-5; TRBD1 agrees at 8 bases. Germline values: CDR1 SQVTM, CDR2 ANQGSEA. The CDR3 runs to 14 residues. V shed 5 bases, J shed 3 bases, and the junction held 6 bases outside the gene matches. CDR3: CSVHLDRDNQPQHF. The CDR3 coding sequence is TGCAGCGTTCACCTGGACAGGGACAATCAGCCCCAGCATTTT.

The gene calls are TRBV27 and TRBJ1-1; D uncertain. V was clipped by 2 bases and J by 1 base, with 14 bases between them. Germline CDR1 MNHEY, CDR2 SMNVEV (reference sequence). The CDR3 consists of 16 residues. The CDR3 DNA reads as TGTGCCAGCAGTTTACGGTCCTTCTCGGGGAACACTGAAGCTTTCTTT. Its translation is CASSLRSFSGNTEAFF.

This sequence joins TRBV4-2 and TRBJ2-7, with TRBD2 identical over 8 bases. The germline V gene encodes CDR1 LGHNA and CDR2 YNFKEQ. The CDR3 totals 14 residues. V lost 0 bases to trimming and J lost 4 bases; unmatched junction nucleotides: 2. CDR3 in amino acids: CASSQDSSGYEQYF. The CDR3 DNA follows: TGTGCCAGCAGCCAAGATTCTAGCGGGTACGAGCAGTACTTC.

This rearrangement joins TRBV6-1 to TRBJ1-1; D is perhaps TRBD1 (6 bases). The V and J ends lost 2 bases and 3 bases respectively, with 10 bases between them. The germline V gene encodes CDR1 MNHNS and CDR2 SASEGT. The CDR3 loop spans 14 amino acids. This CDR3 reads CASSETGWHTEAFF. The CDR3 region has the DNA TGTGCCAGCAGTGAAACAGGGTGGCACACTGAAGCTTTCTTT.

This clone was observed a single time. The chain couples TRBV5-4 to TRBJ1-2; 7 bases agree with TRBD1. The V gene's germline CDR1 is SGHNT and CDR2 YYREEE (reference sequence). Losses at the gene ends were 3 bases for V and 8 bases for J; bases not matched to a gene: 10. The CDR3 extends over 14 amino acids. CDR3 protein: CASSSTDRVSGYTF. For the CDR3, the DNA is TGTGCCAGCAGCTCCACTGACAGGGTTTCGGGCTACACCTTC.

J is TRBJ1-1 and V is TRBV11-2; D gene ambiguous. The V end was cut by 7 bases, the J end by 0 bases, with 15 bases between. Per germline, CDR1 SGHAT and CDR2 FQNNGV. The CDR3 is 15 residues long. CDR3 sequence: CASTLEELLNTEAFF. In DNA, the CDR3 is TGTGCCAGCACCCTTGAGGAACTCTTGAACACTGAAGCTTTCTTT.

V and J are TRBV29-1 and TRBJ1-1; the match to TRBD1 covers 8 bases. From germline, CDR1 is SQVTM and CDR2 ANQGSEA. CDR3 size: 14 residues. J was trimmed by 5 bases and V by 6 bases; bases with no gene match: 11. The CDR3 sequence is CSVGNTGGGTEAFF. In DNA, the CDR3 is TGCAGCGTCGGCAACACAGGGGGGGGGACTGAAGCTTTCTTT.

V and J are TRBV5-1 and TRBJ2-3, with unresolved D. CDR1 is SGHRS and CDR2 is YFSETQ in the germline V gene. The CDR3 length is 14 residues. The V end was cut by 3 bases, the J end by 0 bases, with 8 bases between. CDR3 in DNA: TGCGCCAGCAGCTCCCAGATAAGCACAGATACGCAGTATTTT. Translated: CASSSQISTDTQYF. The complete variable domain, with remaining parts taken from reference TRBV5-1 and TRBJ2-3, reads KAGVTQTPRYLIKTRGQQVTLSCSPISGHRSVSWYQQTPGQGLQFLFEYFSETQRNKGNFPGRFSGRQFSNSRSEMNVSTLELGDSALYLCASSSQISTDTQYFGPGTRLTVL.

V gene TRBV29-1 combines with J gene TRBJ1-2, with D maybe TRBD1 (5 bases). CDR1 and CDR2 (germline): SQVTM, ANQGSEA. V dropped 0 bases and J dropped 5 bases, with 16 bases sitting between them. The CDR3 covers 15 residues. The CDR3 DNA follows: TGCAGCGTTGAAGAGAAGGGGATCGGTTTTTATGGCTACACCTTC. Translating it yields CSVEEKGIGFYGYTF.

The J gene is TRBJ1-2, the V gene TRBV4-3; 10 bases agree with TRBD1. CDR1 and CDR2 (germline): LGHNA, YSLEER. The trim removed 3 bases at V and 7 bases at J, leaving 11 bases unmatched. CDR3 length: 16 residues. The CDR3 loop reads CASSQAGGDRGGGYTF. The CDR3, as DNA: TGCGCCAGCAGCCAGGCCGGGGGGGACAGGGGTGGTGGCTACACCTTC.

This chain uses TRBV10-1 with TRBJ2-1, with a possible D match to TRBD1 (5 bases). Germline V gives CDR1 WNHNN, CDR2 SYGVQD (reference sequence). Trimming shortened V by 3 bases and J by 3 bases, and 6 bases separated the two germline ends. The CDR3 spans 13 residues. The CDR3: CASSEQVYNEQFF. The CDR3 bases are TGCGCCAGCAGTGAACAGGTCTACAATGAGCAGTTCTTC.

The chain has TRBV24-1 and TRBJ1-4; D call uncertain. Germline assignment: CDR1 KGHDR and CDR2 SFDVKD. Trimming removed 7 bases at V and 5 bases at J, with 7 bases between. The CDR3 runs to 12 residues. Here the CDR3 reads CATRGGNEKLFF. Here the CDR3 DNA reads TGTGCCACCAGGGGAGGGAATGAAAAACTGTTTTTT.

The genes are TRBV11-2 and TRBJ2-1; TRBD2 matches 8 bases. The CDR3 has 16 amino acids. V lost 3 bases, J lost 3 bases, and 7 bases stayed unmatched. Germline assignment: CDR1 SGHAT and CDR2 FQNNGV. CDR3 DNA sequence: TGTGCCAGCAGCTTTTCCGGGAGGGCGTTCTACAATGAGCAGTTCTTC. This sequence encodes CASSFSGRAFYNEQFF.

The chain links TRBV5-8 to TRBJ2-3; 14 positions agree with TRBD2. With V trimmed by 0 bases and J by 1 base, 4 bases remained unmatched. Germline CDR1 is SGHTS and CDR2 is YDEGEE. The CDR3 spans 18 residues. The CDR3 bases are TGTGCCAGCAGCTTGGCCCTGACTAGCGGGAGGGGCACAGATACGCAGTATTTT. This encodes CASSLALTSGRGTDTQYF.

This chain connects TRBV30 to TRBJ2-7; tentative D call: TRBD1 (5 bases). The CDR3 has 13 residues. Germline lookup yields CDR1 GTSNPN and CDR2 SVGIG (reference sequence). Trimming shortened V by 0 bases and J by 6 bases, and 12 bases separated the two germline ends. This CDR3 reads CAWSVVSTGEQYF. The CDR3 DNA sequence: TGTGCCTGGAGTGTAGTCTCAACAGGCGAGCAGTACTTC.

The chain is built from TRBV27 and TRBJ2-5; the match to TRBD1 covers 10 bases. The CDR3 runs 15 residues. CDR1 is MNHEY and CDR2 is SMNVEV in the germline V gene (reference sequence). The V segment lost 2 bases and the J segment 2 bases; nucleotides outside the gene matches: 2. The DNA for the CDR3 is TGTGCCAGCAGTTTAGGACAGGGGGTTCAAGAGACCCAGTACTTC. Translating gives CASSLGQGVQETQYF.

The genes are TRBV12-3 or TRBV12-4 and TRBJ2-2; D may be TRBD1 (5 bases). V lost 6 bases and J 8 bases, leaving 7 bases between the germline ends. The CDR3 is 11 amino acids. The CDR3 loop is CASSPGGELFF. CDR3 DNA sequence: TGTGCCAGCAGCCCAGGGGGGGAGCTGTTTTTT.

V usage is TRBV2 and J usage is TRBJ1-1; 7 positions agree with TRBD1. Germline lookup yields CDR1 SNHLY and CDR2 FYNNEI. CDR3 length: 13 residues. With V trimmed by 5 bases and J by 5 bases, 5 bases remained unmatched. DNA for the CDR3: TGTGCCAGCAGTACAGGGGTAGGAACTGAAGCTTTCTTT. It yields the protein CASSTGVGTEAFF. The whole variable domain, remainder taken from reference TRBV2 and TRBJ1-1, is EPEVTQTPSHQVTQMGQEVILRCVPISNHLYFYWYRQILGQKVEFLVSFYNNEISEKSEIFDDQFSVERPDGSNFTLKIRSTKLEDSAMYFCASSTGVGTEAFFGQGTRLTVV.

This rearrangement joins TRBV15 to TRBJ2-5, with TRBD2 matching over 12 bases. Germline V lookup: CDR1 LNHNV, CDR2 YYDKDF (reference sequence). The V segment lost 3 bases and the J segment 0 bases; nucleotides outside the gene matches: 11. This CDR3 is built from 19 residues. This CDR3 reads CATSREALAGGGYQETQYF. CDR3 nucleotide sequence: TGTGCCACCAGCAGGGAGGCGCTAGCGGGAGGGGGTTACCAAGAGACCCAGTACTTC.

The chain uses TRBV6-5 and TRBJ1-1; 7 bases are a match to TRBD1. V shed 4 bases, J shed 5 bases, and the junction held 10 bases outside the gene matches. Germline CDR1 MNHEY, CDR2 SVGAGI. This CDR3 region has 15 residues. Written as DNA, the CDR3 is TGTGCCAGCAGTTCCCTCCCGGACAGGTGGACTGAAGCTTTCTTT. Translation gives CASSSLPDRWTEAFF.

This chain joins TRBV7-2 and TRBJ2-7; no definite D call. This CDR3 has 14 amino acids. The ends were cut back, 5 bases at V and 2 bases at J, with 13 bases in the middle. CDR1 SGHTA and CDR2 FQGNSA come from the germline V gene. The CDR3 reads CASSPRLGAYEQYF. CDR3 DNA: TGTGCCAGCAGCCCTCGACTGGGTGCCTACGAGCAGTACTTC.

This clone was seen only a few times. This chain uses TRBV6-5 with TRBJ2-2, with no clear D. Germline V gives CDR1 MNHEY, CDR2 SVGAGI. Trimming took 6 bases from V and 1 from J, leaving 6 bases between them. This CDR3 has 13 amino acids. The CDR3 nucleotides are TGTGCCAGCAGACTTATGAACACCGGGGAGCTGTTTTTT. Its protein is CASRLMNTGELFF.

This clone came up a few times. The rearrangement uses TRBV5-1 and TRBJ1-5; D is perhaps TRBD1 (5 bases). The CDR3 totals 14 residues. CDR1 is SGHRS and CDR2 is YFSETQ in the germline V gene. With 2 bases removed from V and 5 bases from J, the gap between germline ends came to 11 bases. CDR3 coding DNA: TGCGCCAGCAGCTTTGGGGGAGGGGATCAGCCCCAGCATTTT. This gives the protein CASSFGGGDQPQHF.

V usage is TRBV7-6 and J usage is TRBJ2-2, with a weak D call TRBD2 (5 bases). CDR3 length: 15 amino acids. Trimming took 5 bases from V and 1 from J, leaving 11 bases between them. CDR1 SGHVS and CDR2 FNYEAQ come from the germline V gene. The CDR3 coding sequence is TGTGCCAGCAGCCCTAGAGGACTGAACACCGGGGAGCTGTTTTTT. This encodes CASSPRGLNTGELFF.

This chain connects TRBV6-5 to TRBJ2-5; TRBD2 is a possible D gene (6 bases). The CDR3 sequence is 15 residues long. The V end lost 5 bases, the J end lost 2 bases, and 15 bases lay between the germline ends. The germline V gene encodes CDR1 MNHEY and CDR2 SVGAGI. The CDR3 loop is CASSPSGGVQETQYF. The CDR3 DNA is TGTGCCAGCAGTCCCTCTGGCGGGGTGCAAGAGACCCAGTACTTC.

CDR3 DNA: TGTGCCAGCAGCGTAGTCACCCGGGACACCATATATTTT. Amino acids: CASSVVTRDTIYF. The chain carries TRBV9 and TRBJ1-3; D unclear. The CDR3 totals 13 residues. V was cut by 0 bases and J by 8 bases, with 9 bases left in between. Germline CDR1 reads SGDLS; CDR2 reads YYNGEE.

V gene TRBV29-1 combines with J gene TRBJ2-7, with D possibly TRBD1 on 6 matching bases. V lost 4 bases, J lost 5 bases, and 15 bases lay in between. Germline V gives CDR1 SQVTM, CDR2 ANQGSEA. This CDR3 region has 13 residues. CDR3 coding DNA: TGCAGCGTTGCCACAGGGACCTTTGACGAGCAGTACTTC. The encoded protein is CSVATGTFDEQYF.